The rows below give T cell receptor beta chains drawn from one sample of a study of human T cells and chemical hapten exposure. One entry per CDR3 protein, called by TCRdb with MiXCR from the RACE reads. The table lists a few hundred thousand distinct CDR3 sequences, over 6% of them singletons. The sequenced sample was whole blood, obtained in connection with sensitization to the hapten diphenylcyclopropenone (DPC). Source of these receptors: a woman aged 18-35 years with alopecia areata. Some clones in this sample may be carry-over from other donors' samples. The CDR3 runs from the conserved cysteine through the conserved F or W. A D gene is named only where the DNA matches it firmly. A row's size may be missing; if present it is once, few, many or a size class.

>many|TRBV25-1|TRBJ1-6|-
CASSEYGGNGLHF
TGTGCCAGCAGTGAATATGGGGGGAACGGACTCCACTTT
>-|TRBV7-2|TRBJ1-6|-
CASSSPRGDSPLHF
TGTGCCAGCAGCTCCCCCCGGGGCGACTCACCCCTCCACTTT
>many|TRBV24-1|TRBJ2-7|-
CATSARNNEQYF
TGTGCCACCAGTGCACGGAACAACGAGCAGTACTTC
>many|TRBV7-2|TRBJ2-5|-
CASSQKSETQYF
TGTGCCAGCAGCCAAAAATCCGAGACCCAGTACTTC
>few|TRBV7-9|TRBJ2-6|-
CASAPGHGANVLTF
TGTGCCAGCGCCCCGGGGCATGGGGCCAACGTCCTGACTTTC
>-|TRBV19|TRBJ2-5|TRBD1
CASTLAGRGTEETQYF
TGTGCCAGTACCCTTGCGGGCAGGGGGACAGAAGAGACCCAGTACTTC
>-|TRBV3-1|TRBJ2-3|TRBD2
CATAGRGGDTQYF
TGTGCCACCGCTGGACGGGGGGGCGATACGCAGTATTTT
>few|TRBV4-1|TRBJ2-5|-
CASSQDRAFSTAAIQETQYF
TGCGCCAGCAGCCAAGACCGGGCGTTCTCGACAGCCGCGATCCAAGAGACCCAGTACTTC
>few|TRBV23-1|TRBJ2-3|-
CASSQVHRSTDTQYF
TGCGCCAGCAGTCAAGTACACCGATCCACAGATACGCAGTATTTT
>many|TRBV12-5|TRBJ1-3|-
CASGLDGNTIYF
TGTGCTAGTGGTTTAGATGGAAACACCATATATTTT
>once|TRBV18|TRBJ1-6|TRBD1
CASSAGTGNSPLHF
TGTGCCAGCTCAGCCGGGACAGGGAATTCACCCCTCCACTTT
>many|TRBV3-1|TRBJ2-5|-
CASSQVQETQYF
TGTGCCAGCAGCCAAGTACAGGAGACCCAGTACTTC
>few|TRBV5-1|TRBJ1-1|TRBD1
CASSFDRGTTEAFF
TGCGCCAGCAGCTTTGACAGGGGGACCACTGAAGCTTTCTTT
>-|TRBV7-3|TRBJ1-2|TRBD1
CASSSRDRGLRGYGYTF
TGTGCCAGCAGCTCCCGGGACAGGGGCCTTCGGGGCTATGGCTACACCTTC
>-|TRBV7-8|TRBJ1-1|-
CASSLDREDTEAFF
TGTGCCAGCAGCTTAGACAGGGAAGACACTGAAGCTTTCTTT
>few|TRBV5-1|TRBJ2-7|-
CASSSTEGYEQYF
TGCGCCAGCAGCTCAACCGAGGGCTACGAGCAGTACTTC
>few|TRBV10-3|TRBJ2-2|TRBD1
CAISQDRRTTGELFF
TGTGCCATCAGTCAGGACAGGAGAACAACCGGGGAGCTGTTTTTT
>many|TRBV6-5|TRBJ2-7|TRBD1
CASRPWGTVPHYEQYF
TGTGCCAGCAGACCATGGGGGACAGTCCCGCACTACGAGCAGTACTTC
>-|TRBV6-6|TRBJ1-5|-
CASSYGKDQPQHF
TGTGCCAGCAGTTACGGAAAAGATCAGCCCCAGCATTTT
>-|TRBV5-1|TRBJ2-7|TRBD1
CASSHGDRPYEQYF
TGCGCCAGCAGCCACGGGGACAGGCCCTACGAGCAGTACTTC
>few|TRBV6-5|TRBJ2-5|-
CASSYSSSIVTQYF
TGTGCCAGCAGTTACTCGTCATCGATCGTGACCCAGTACTTC
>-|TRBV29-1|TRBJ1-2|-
CSVDRDPYGYTF
TGCAGCGTTGATCGGGATCCCTATGGCTACACCTTC
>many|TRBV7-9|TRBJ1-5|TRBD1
CASSLGTGVPQPQHF
TGTGCCAGCAGCTTAGGGACAGGGGTTCCTCAGCCCCAGCATTTT
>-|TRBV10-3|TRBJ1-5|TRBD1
CAIRTGGGQPQHF
TGTGCCATCAGGACAGGGGGAGGCCAGCCCCAGCATTTT
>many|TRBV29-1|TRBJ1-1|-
CSVDQRSEAFF
TGCAGCGTTGATCAACGGTCTGAAGCTTTCTTT
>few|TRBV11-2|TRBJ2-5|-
CASSLGQAGTFQETQYF
TGTGCCAGCAGCTTAGGCCAGGCGGGGACTTTCCAAGAGACCCAGTACTTC
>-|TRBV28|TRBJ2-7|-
CASSRRDYSYEQYF
TGTGCCAGCAGCCGACGCGACTACTCCTACGAGCAGTACTTC
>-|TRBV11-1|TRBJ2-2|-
CASSSPIHWTRTGELFF
TGTGCCAGCAGCTCGCCGATCCATTGGACGCGGACCGGGGAGCTGTTTTTT
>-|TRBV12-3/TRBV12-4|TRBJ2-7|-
CASSFAGPPLSYEQYF
TGTGCCAGCAGTTTCGCTGGTCCTCCACTTTCCTACGAGCAGTACTTC
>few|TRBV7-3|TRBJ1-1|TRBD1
CASSPDRGHTEAFF
TGTGCCAGCAGCCCGGACAGGGGGCACACTGAAGCTTTCTTT
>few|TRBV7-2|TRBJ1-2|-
CAGGAYGYTF
TGTGCCGGAGGAGCCTATGGCTACACCTTC
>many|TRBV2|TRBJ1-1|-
CASLWQDSTEAFF
TGTGCCAGTCTGTGGCAGGACAGTACTGAAGCTTTCTTT
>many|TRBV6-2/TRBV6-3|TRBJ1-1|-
CASSYGDSGNTEAFF
TGTGCCAGCAGTTACGGGGACTCGGGGAACACTGAAGCTTTCTTT
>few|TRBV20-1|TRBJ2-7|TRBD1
CSADTGTGIYEQYF
TGCAGTGCCGATACCGGGACAGGGATTTACGAGCAGTACTTC
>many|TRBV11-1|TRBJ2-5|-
CASRSGTEQETQYF
TGTGCCAGCAGGAGCGGGACAGAACAAGAGACCCAGTACTTC
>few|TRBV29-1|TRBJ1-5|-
CSVATFDSNQPQHF
TGCAGCGTGGCCACATTCGATAGCAATCAGCCCCAGCATTTT
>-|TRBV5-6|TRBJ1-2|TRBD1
CASRAWDRNYGYTF
TGTGCCAGCAGAGCCTGGGACAGGAACTATGGCTACACCTTC
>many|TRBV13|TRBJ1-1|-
CASSSGRGLNTEAFF
TGTGCCAGCAGCTCCGGGAGGGGCCTGAACACTGAAGCTTTCTTT
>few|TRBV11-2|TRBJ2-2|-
CASSQRQRQNTGELFF
TGTGCCAGCAGCCAAAGACAGAGACAGAACACCGGGGAGCTGTTTTTT
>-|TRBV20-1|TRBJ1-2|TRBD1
CSARDSLGQGYTF
TGCAGTGCTAGAGATTCCCTGGGACAGGGCTACACCTTC
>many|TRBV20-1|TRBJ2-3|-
CSARPSEDTQYF
TGCAGTGCTAGACCTAGCGAAGATACGCAGTATTTT
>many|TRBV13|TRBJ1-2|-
CASSLRAYGYTF
TGTGCCAGCAGCTTAAGGGCCTATGGCTACACCTTC
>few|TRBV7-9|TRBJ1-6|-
CASSPRAGLNSPLHF
TGTGCCAGCAGCCCACGGGCAGGCCTTAATTCACCCCTCCACTTT
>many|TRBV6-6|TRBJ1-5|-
CASSPHSTPRGSNQPQHF
TGTGCCAGCAGTCCTCACTCGACCCCGAGGGGTAGCAATCAGCCCCAGCATTTT
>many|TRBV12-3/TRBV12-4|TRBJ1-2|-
CASSNPNYGYTF
TGTGCCAGCAGTAATCCTAACTATGGCTACACCTTC
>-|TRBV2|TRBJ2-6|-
CASSEDALAGANVLTF
TGTGCCAGCAGTGAAGATGCTCTGGCTGGGGCCAACGTCCTGACTTTC
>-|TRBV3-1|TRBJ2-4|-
CASSPGAAKNIQYF
TGTGCCAGCAGCCCAGGGGCTGCCAAAAACATTCAGTACTTC
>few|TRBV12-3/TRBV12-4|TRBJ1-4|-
CASSQTSGTDEKLFF
TGTGCCAGCAGTCAGACTAGTGGGACGGATGAAAAACTGTTTTTT
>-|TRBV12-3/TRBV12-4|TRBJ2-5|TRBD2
CASSLQRGVQETQYF
TGTGCCAGCAGTTTACAGCGGGGAGTCCAAGAGACCCAGTACTTC
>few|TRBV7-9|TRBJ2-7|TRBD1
CASSPGQALSYEQYF
TGTGCCAGCAGCCCCGGACAGGCCTTATCCTACGAGCAGTACTTC
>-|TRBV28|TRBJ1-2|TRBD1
CASNQDRGRGYTF
TGTGCCAGCAACCAGGACAGGGGGCGTGGCTACACCTTC
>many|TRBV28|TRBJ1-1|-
CASSLWQSTEAFF
TGTGCCAGCAGTTTATGGCAAAGCACTGAAGCTTTCTTT
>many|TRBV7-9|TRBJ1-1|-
CASSSRAGPAEAFF
TGTGCCAGCAGCTCCCGGGCCGGCCCCGCTGAAGCTTTCTTT
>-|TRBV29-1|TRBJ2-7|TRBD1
CSVEDRGRGTYEQYF
TGCAGCGTGGAAGACAGGGGGCGGGGGACCTACGAGCAGTACTTC
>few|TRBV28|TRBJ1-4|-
CASTGDEKLFF
TGTGCCAGCACAGGGGATGAAAAACTGTTTTTT
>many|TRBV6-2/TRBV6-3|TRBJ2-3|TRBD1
CASSQNRGRTTDTQYF
TGTGCCAGCAGCCAGAACAGGGGGCGGACCACAGATACGCAGTATTTT
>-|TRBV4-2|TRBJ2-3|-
CASSQEGLLGDTQYF
TGTGCCAGCAGCCAAGAAGGGCTCCTCGGGGATACGCAGTATTTT